This T cell receptor (beta chain) was documented in a study of cytomegalovirus exposure and HLA in healthy donors. Study results and limitations: Three chains linked to CMV were shown in vitro to be specific for CMV antigens. Later on, a genetic analysis was performed. It linked a missense variant in DCLRE1C with V- and J-gene trimming of TCR beta. Presence/absence analyses treated sequencing depth as roughly uniform across donors.

Remarks on this clone: What it recognizes is unknown.

With 60 Vbeta and 13 Jbeta primers, the PCR was carried out. Here immunoSEQ multiplex PCR was the method, and the copy in TCRdb shows in-frame clones only, minus some. This sample carries fewer than 200,000 clones, around 65% of them seen once, and the ten largest clones take 2.5% to 3.5%. Trimming cost V 2 bases and J 6 bases; bases outside gene matches: 0. The CDR3 runs to 14 residues. Germline V gene sequence: CDR1 MDHEN, CDR2 SYDVKM. Sequenced input: PBMCs. This clonotype originated in a woman aged 40 to 50 in good health and CMV-seropositive. V and J are TRBV28 and TRBJ2-1; 11 bases map to TRBD1. The CDR3 is CASSLGTGGNEQFF. The CDR3 DNA sequence: TGTGCCAGCAGTTTAGGGACAGGGGGCAATGAGCAGTTCTTC.